This T cell receptor (beta chain) is drawn from a study of blood T cell repertoires in COVID-19. Study as a whole: Both acute and convalescent COVID-19 samples were obtained from the United States, Italy and Spain. T cells, B-cell-depleted T cells, or PBMCs provided the cDNA or gDNA that served as material.

In the original workflow: Counts of nucleated cells, estimated from reference gene primer amplification, were obtained. Method: immunoSEQ multiplex PCR; TCRdb's copy keeps in-frame clones and lacks some. V and J calls and clone size are those listed in that table; D and trimming were worked out from the DNA. The table records 250,000 or so clones, 88% of them present only once. Germline V CDR1 and CDR2: LGHNA, YNFKEQ. The trim removed 4 bases at V and 2 bases at J, leaving 13 bases unmatched. The length of the CDR3 is 18 residues. Material for sequencing was peripheral blood. This chain links TRBV4-2 with TRBJ2-7; TRBD2 matches 11 bases. The TCR was taken from a woman in her 40s who had recovered from COVID-19. CDR3: CASSPTSGGGPSTYEQYF. CDR3 DNA: TGTGCCAGCAGCCCAACTAGCGGGGGAGGCCCCTCGACCTACGAGCAGTACTTC.